The 18 T cell receptor beta chains listed next were all sequenced from one sample in a study of post-analysis software for immune sequencing data. Their antigen targets remain unknown. Every TCR beta cDNA library bore unique molecular identifiers. From the PCR reads, TCRdb called clonotypes with MiXCR, one entry per CDR3 protein. The sample includes approximately 570,000 distinct CDR3 sequences, around 40% of them seen just once. General study findings and limits: Relative to controls, patients had a handful of TRBV segments at higher frequency, with TRBV5-6, TRBV5-1 and TRBV20-1 among these.

The specimen was blood. These receptors came from a girl aged 5-17 years with multiple sclerosis.

This chain uses TRBV5-1 with TRBJ2-5, with D possibly being TRBD1 or TRBD2 (5 bases each). Per germline, CDR1 SGHRS and CDR2 YFSETQ. V was shortened by 1 base and J by 4 bases, with 8 bases between the two germline ends. The CDR3 has 13 residues. This chain's CDR3 is CASSLRDGETQYF. CDR3 bases: TGCGCCAGCAGCTTGAGGGACGGAGAGACCCAGTACTTC.

This clonotype occurred a few times. This chain links TRBV12-3 or TRBV12-4 with TRBJ2-3, with D unresolved. The CDR3 loop spans 12 amino acids. V lost 5 bases to trimming and J lost 6 bases, with 9 bases between them. The CDR3 is CASSPRRDTQYF. The DNA for the CDR3 is TGTGCCAGCAGTCCCAGGCGGGATACGCAGTATTTT.

The table lists this clonotype with a few counts. V usage is TRBV4-1 and J usage is TRBJ2-7, with 9 positions matching TRBD1. Germline lookup yields CDR1 MGHRA and CDR2 YSYEKL. This CDR3 is built from 16 residues. V shed 0 bases, J shed 5 bases, and the junction held 8 bases outside the gene matches. CDR3 nucleotides: TGCGCCAGCAGCCAAGAATCCCGGGACAGGGACCACGAGCAGTACTTC. It is translated as CASSQESRDRDHEQYF.

Note on this clonotype: The junction differs from germline at one of its ends, possibly a read error. The rearrangement joins TRBV3-1 to TRBJ2-2; 9 positions match TRBD2. The length of the CDR3 is 15 residues. Looked up from germline, CDR1 is LGHDT and CDR2 is YNNKEL (reference sequence). In DNA, the CDR3 is TGTGCCAGCAGCCCATCCGCGGGGGGGCCCGGGGAGCGGTTTTTT. It is translated as CASSPSAGGPGERFF. The full variable domain, completed using reference TRBV3-1 and TRBJ2-2, is DTAVSQTPKYLVTQMGNDKSIKCEQNLGHDTMYWYKQDSKKFLKIMFSYNNKELIINETVPNRFSPKSPDKAHLNLHINSLELGDSAVYFCASSPSAGGPGERFFGEGSRLTVL.

This clonotype has a single count. The chain couples TRBV7-9 to TRBJ1-4; D is undetermined. The CDR3 is made up of 15 amino acids. Between the trimmed V and J ends, which lost 0 bases and 3 bases, there was a span of 8 bases. Per germline, CDR1 SEHNR and CDR2 FQNEAQ (reference sequence). The CDR3 is CASSLATAPNEKLFF. The DNA for the CDR3 is TGTGCCAGCAGCTTAGCGACGGCCCCTAATGAAAAACTGTTTTTT.

The table lists this clonotype with a few counts. The chain is built from TRBV7-2 and TRBJ2-7; 12 bases agree with TRBD2. CDR1 and CDR2 (germline): SGHTA, FQGNSA. This CDR3 spans 13 amino acids. Trimming cost V 5 bases and J 7 bases; bases outside gene matches: 3. CDR3 in amino acids: CASSAGLAGEQYF. CDR3 DNA: TGTGCCAGCAGCGCCGGACTAGCGGGAGAGCAGTACTTC.

This chain uses TRBV7-9 with TRBJ1-1; 9 positions match TRBD1. V lost 4 bases, J lost 3 bases, and 6 bases stayed unmatched. Germline CDR1 SEHNR, CDR2 FQNEAQ (reference sequence). This CDR3 has 15 residues. The CDR3 DNA follows: TGTGCCAGCAGCTGGGGACAGGGATTGGACACTGAAGCTTTCTTT. Translated, it gives CASSWGQGLDTEAFF.

V is TRBV15 and J is TRBJ2-5; either TRBD1 or TRBD2 may supply D (5 bases each). Trimming took off 0 bases at V and 5 bases at J, with 13 bases between the two ends. Germline CDR1 is LNHNV and CDR2 is YYDKDF (reference sequence). CDR3 size: 15 residues. The CDR3: CATSRDGGIRETQYF. The CDR3 DNA follows: TGTGCCACCAGCAGAGATGGGGGTATACGGGAGACCCAGTACTTC.

In nucleotides, the CDR3 is TGTGCCATCAGTGAGGCCGGGAGTAACCACGAGCAGTACTTC. Protein product: CAISEAGSNHEQYF. The V call is TRBV10-3, the J call TRBJ2-5; D may be TRBD2 (6 bases). The tail of the sequence fits TRBJ2-7 better, so the J call may be wrong. The CDR3 is 14 residues long. Germline V gene lookup returns CDR1 ENHRY and CDR2 SYGVKD.

This sequence joins TRBV20-1 and TRBJ2-5, with 7 bases identical to TRBD1. Germline CDR1 DFQATT, CDR2 SNEGSKA (reference sequence). The CDR3 length is 13 residues. Unmatched junction bases numbered 5, after V lost 5 bases and J lost 2 bases. CDR3 nucleotides: TGCAGTGCTCACAGGGGTGGGCAAGAGACCCAGTACTTC. Translated, it gives CSAHRGGQETQYF.

The chain links TRBV6-1 to TRBJ2-1, with D unclear. The CDR3 is 12 residues long. CDR1 is MNHNS, CDR2 SASEGT, per germline. Trimming pared 6 bases from V and 3 bases from J, leaving 6 bases between. The CDR3 coding sequence is TGTGCCAGCAGGAGTTACTACAATGAGCAGTTCTTC. Amino acid sequence: CASRSYYNEQFF.

In the case of this clonotype: Germline and junction disagree at one end, which may indicate a read error. J is TRBJ2-7 and V is TRBV10-3, with 8 bases lining up with TRBD1. The DNA end is more similar to TRBJ2-5, so the J call may be wrong. From germline, CDR1 is ENHRY and CDR2 SYGVKD. This CDR3 is 16 amino acids long. The CDR3 DNA reads TGTGCTATCAGTGAACCCGGACAGGGAAGTAGGGAGACCCAGTACTTC. It specifies CAISEPGQGSRETQYF.

This sequence joins TRBV7-2 and TRBJ1-1; D remains unclear. V gave up 8 bases and J gave up 7 bases, with 20 bases separating them. The CDR3 runs 14 residues. Germline-derived CDR1 and CDR2 are SGHTA and FQGNSA. CDR3 in DNA: TGTGCCAGCCCTACTAATTGGGAGGGCAATGAAGCTTTCTTT. It codes for CASPTNWEGNEAFF.

The DNA of the CDR3 is TGTGCCAGCAGCTTCCCCGGAGGTCAGCCCCAGCATTTT. The encoded protein is CASSFPGGQPQHF. V usage is TRBV7-2 and J usage is TRBJ1-5; D unclear. From germline, CDR1 is SGHTA and CDR2 FQGNSA. V dropped 3 bases and J dropped 6 bases, with 9 bases sitting between them. CDR3 size: 13 residues.

CDR3 DNA sequence: TGCAGCGTTCGGAATGTGGCCAGCACAGATACGCAGTATTTT. Encoded protein: CSVRNVASTDTQYF. The chain combines TRBV29-1 with TRBJ2-3; D remains unclear. The V gene's germline CDR1 is SQVTM and CDR2 ANQGSEA. The CDR3 is made up of 14 amino acids. Between the trimmed V and J ends, which lost 5 bases and 0 bases, there was a span of 12 bases.

This chain connects TRBV6-5 to TRBJ1-2; TRBD1 is a possible D gene (6 bases). The CDR3 is 12 residues long. Trimming left V 10 bases short and J 2 bases short, with 11 bases between. Germline-derived CDR1 and CDR2 are MNHEY and SVGAGI. DNA for the CDR3: TGTGCCAACCCCCAGGGGAACTATGGCTACACCTTC. It yields the protein CANPQGNYGYTF.

As to this clonotype: A junction end diverges from the germline sequence, so it may reflect a read error. The rearrangement links TRBV4-1 to TRBJ2-5, with TRBD1 identical over 7 bases. The CDR3 contains 18 residues. Germline V gene lookup returns CDR1 MGHRA and CDR2 YSYEKL. The DNA of the CDR3 is TGCGCCTGCAGCCAGTTTCTCGGGAACAGGGGCCTCCAAGAGACCCAGTACTTC. Translation gives CACSQFLGNRGLQETQYF.

For the CDR3, the DNA is TGCAGTGCTAGACCCGGGACAGCAGGGGAGACCCAGTACTTC. Its translation is CSARPGTAGETQYF. V gene TRBV20-1 combines with J gene TRBJ2-7, with 7 bases fitting TRBD1. The J call could be wrong; TRBJ2-5 is a better fit for the DNA end. The CDR3 covers 14 residues. Germline V lookup: CDR1 DFQATT, CDR2 SNEGSKA (reference sequence).